This TCR beta chain was sequenced during a study of blood T cell repertoires in COVID-19. Study details: PBMCs, B-cell-depleted T cells, or T cells were the source of the cDNA or gDNA that made up the material.

In germline, CDR1 is MNHEY, CDR2 SMNVEV (reference sequence). V lost 2 bases and J 1 base, leaving 21 bases between the germline ends. The CDR3 is 18 residues long. Participant ages covered roughly 18 to 89 years across around 25 US areas. Original handling: Quantification of nucleated cells was approximated via reference gene primer amplification. Assay used: immunoSEQ multiplex PCR; TCRdb lists only in-frame clones, some missing. D and trimming come from the DNA, and the V and J calls and clone size come from that table. The data show hundreds of thousands of clones, 80% to 90% seen once. The chain employs TRBV27 and TRBJ2-7, with D tentatively TRBD2 (5 bases). The sample comprised PBMCs or T cells enriched from blood (not recorded which). The TCR sequence derives from a man aged 25-40 years who had recovered from COVID-19. Here the CDR3 reads CASSLAGRAASPSYEQYF. In DNA, the CDR3 is TGTGCCAGCAGTTTAGCTGGCCGTGCGGCTAGCCCATCCTACGAGCAGTACTTC.